This T cell receptor (beta chain) was identified in a study of T cells in localized non-small cell lung cancer. Points from the study as a whole: Tumor samples were not multi-region, leaving intratumor heterogeneity unexcluded. Clonality of T cells reached its maximum in uninvolved adjacent lung, surpassing tumor.

From germline, CDR1 is LGHNA and CDR2 YNFKEQ. V gave up 4 bases and J gave up 4 bases; unmatched junction bases: 19. The CDR3 covers 19 residues. Clones were read by immunoSEQ multiplex PCR, and TCRdb kept only the in-frame ones, dropping some. The sample includes roughly 71,000 clones, approximately 87% of them seen just once. To note about this clone: Its specificity is not known.

The material was peripheral blood, obtained before any cancer treatment. The chain links TRBV4-2 to TRBJ2-5; 9 bases line up with TRBD2. This clonotype originated in a male donor older than 55 with stage III squamous cell lung carcinoma. CDR3 bases: TGTGCCAGCAGCCCCGGGAAGGGGGGCGGGGGGGCCCTAGGAGAGACCCAGTACTTC. Amino acid sequence: CASSPGKGGGGALGETQYF.